Following are 23 T cell receptor beta chains from one sample sequenced in a study of blood T cell repertoires in COVID-19. Sequencing used immunoSEQ multiplex PCR; TCRdb keeps in-frame clones, though not all of them. The sample carries hundreds of thousands of clones, about 86% recorded once. Sequenced sample: PBMCs or T cells enriched from blood (not recorded which). All receptors come from a woman between 45 and 65 years old who had recovered from COVID-19.

This sequence joins TRBV2 and TRBJ2-7; tentatively, D is TRBD2 (5 bases). V shed 7 bases and J shed 6 bases, with 19 bases lying between them. The CDR3 is 14 residues long. Germline V gives CDR1 SNHLY, CDR2 FYNNEI. CDR3 region: CASTTAAGLGEQYF. The DNA for the CDR3 is TGTGCCAGCACGACCGCGGCAGGACTGGGCGAGCAGTACTTC.

The chain combines TRBV5-1 with TRBJ2-7, with 7 bases fitting TRBD1. This CDR3 region has 17 residues. The ends lost 0 bases at V and 1 base at J; junction bases unmatched: 10. Germline V CDR1 and CDR2: SGHRS, YFSETQ. This chain's CDR3 is CASSLAVRPGGSYEQYF. Here the CDR3 DNA reads TGCGCCAGCAGCTTGGCCGTCAGGCCAGGGGGTTCCTACGAGCAGTACTTC.

The V and J genes are TRBV2 and TRBJ1-2; 11 bases align to TRBD1. The CDR3 has 14 residues. V lost 8 bases and J lost 8; bases outside the gene matches: 10. The germline V gene encodes CDR1 SNHLY and CDR2 FYNNEI. The DNA of the CDR3 is TGTGCCAGCTTGTCCGGGACAGGGGGTCACGGCTACACCTTC. Translated: CASLSGTGGHGYTF.

This chain links TRBV25-1 with TRBJ1-2, with D unclear. V dropped 6 bases and J dropped 8 bases, with 16 bases sitting between them. The germline CDR1 and CDR2 sequences are MGHDK and SYGVNS. This CDR3 is built from 13 residues. The CDR3 sequence: CASRPVNSLGYTF. The CDR3 coding sequence is TGTGCCAGCAGACCCGTAAACTCTCTGGGCTACACCTTC.

This clone showed up just a few times. The rearrangement links TRBV19 to TRBJ1-2; 10 bases match TRBD1. Per the germline V gene, CDR1 is LNHDA and CDR2 is SQIVND (reference sequence). The trim removed 5 bases at V and 3 bases at J, leaving 12 bases unmatched. This CDR3 contains 17 residues. In nucleotides, the CDR3 is TGTGCCAGTAGTCCCCGACAGGGGGCGACCGGTCACTATGGCTACACCTTC. It translates to CASSPRQGATGHYGYTF.

The chain links TRBV4-1 to TRBJ2-1, with TRBD2 identical over 8 bases. The germline V gene encodes CDR1 MGHRA and CDR2 YSYEKL. The CDR3 length is 16 residues. The ends lost 4 bases at V and 5 bases at J; junction bases unmatched: 10. CDR3 nucleotide sequence: TGCGCCAGCAGCCGGCCCAGCGGGGGTGCCCACAATGAGCAGTTCTTC. As protein: CASSRPSGGAHNEQFF.

The chain carries TRBV6-4 and TRBJ2-2; perhaps TRBD1 as D (5 bases). CDR1 is MRHNA and CDR2 is SNTAGT in the germline V gene. V lost 6 bases to trimming and J lost 7 bases, with 15 bases between them. This CDR3 has 14 residues. CDR3 DNA sequence: TGTGCCAGCAGCGCAGACACCACAGGCGGGGAGCTGTTTTTT. It is translated as CASSADTTGGELFF.

The chain employs TRBV2 and TRBJ1-4; D might be TRBD1 (5 bases). The CDR3 is 16 amino acids. V lost 6 bases to trimming and J lost 7 bases, with 21 bases between them. Looked up from germline, CDR1 is SNHLY and CDR2 is FYNNEI. The DNA of the CDR3 is TGTGCCAGCAGGACCCTCTTGACAGTCGGTCGTGAAAAACTGTTTTTT. This translates into CASRTLLTVGREKLFF.

The V gene is TRBV19, the J gene TRBJ2-2, with D possibly TRBD1 on 6 matching bases. There are 12 residues in the CDR3. V dropped 9 bases and J dropped 3 bases, with 8 bases sitting between them. From germline, CDR1 is LNHDA and CDR2 SQIVND (reference sequence). The CDR3 here is CASSGDTGELFF. CDR3 in DNA: TGTGCCAGCTCAGGGGACACCGGGGAGCTGTTTTTT.

The V gene is TRBV30, the J gene TRBJ2-6; D call uncertain. Germline CDR1 is GTSNPN and CDR2 is SVGIG (reference sequence). V was trimmed by 2 bases and J by 0 bases, leaving 11 bases between them. The length of the CDR3 is 16 residues. The CDR3 nucleotides are TGTGCCTGGAGTACTAAAACCCCCTCTGGGGCCAACGTCCTGACTTTC. It codes for CAWSTKTPSGANVLTF.

The chain has TRBV12-3 or TRBV12-4 and TRBJ1-1; 7 bases are a match to TRBD1. Unmatched junction bases numbered 5, after V lost 7 bases and J lost 6 bases. There are 12 residues in the CDR3. CDR3 sequence reads: CASTKTGSEAFF. As DNA, the CDR3 is TGTGCCAGCACCAAGACAGGGTCTGAAGCTTTCTTT.

The chain is built from TRBV7-2 and TRBJ2-5; 9 bases are shared with TRBD2. The germline V gene has CDR1 SGHTA and CDR2 FQGNSA. J was trimmed by 9 bases and V by 4 bases; bases with no gene match: 12. There are 15 residues in the CDR3. Here the CDR3 DNA reads TGTGCCAGCAGCTCACGACTAGCGGCGGCTCGGGCCCAGTACTTC. Its protein is CASSSRLAAARAQYF.

A word on this clone: Other DNA variants within this sample encode the same CDR3. The chain recombines TRBV7-9 with TRBJ1-6; possible D gene TRBD1, 6 bases. Trimming removed 1 base at V and 5 bases at J, with 6 bases between. This CDR3 region has 14 residues. The germline V gene has CDR1 SEHNR and CDR2 FQNEAQ (reference sequence). Here the CDR3 reads CASSLGTDNSPLHF. Here the CDR3 DNA reads TGTGCCAGCAGCTTAGGGACAGATAATTCACCCCTCCACTTT.

The genes are TRBV3-1 (or the pseudogene TRBV3-2) and TRBJ1-6; 8 bases line up with TRBD1. Germline trimming cut 4 bases from V and 9 bases from J; bases unmatched to any gene: 14. Germline V gene data show CDR1 as LGHDT and CDR2 as YNNKEL (reference sequence). The length of the CDR3 is 17 residues. CDR3 loop: CASSLMRVGQVASPLHF. CDR3 in DNA: TGTGCCAGCAGCCTAATGAGGGTGGGACAGGTCGCTTCACCCCTCCACTTT.

This clone was seen only a few times. This rearrangement joins TRBV5-1 to TRBJ1-3, with TRBD1 as a possible D gene (5 bases). Germline CDR1 SGHRS, CDR2 YFSETQ. The V and J ends lost 1 base and 4 bases respectively, with 9 bases between them. This CDR3 is 14 amino acids long. The CDR3 DNA reads TGCGCCAGCAGCTTGAGGGGCTCAGGAAACACCATATATTTT. It encodes CASSLRGSGNTIYF.

The chain is built from TRBV7-9 and TRBJ1-2, with 7 bases aligning to TRBD1. The V gene's germline CDR1 is SEHNR and CDR2 FQNEAQ (reference sequence). Losses at the gene ends were 4 bases for V and 2 bases for J; bases not matched to a gene: 10. The CDR3 spans 16 residues. CDR3 sequence reads: CASSWGDSEGNYGYTF. CDR3 in DNA: TGTGCCAGCAGCTGGGGGGACAGCGAGGGAAACTATGGCTACACCTTC.

The V call is TRBV24-1, the J call TRBJ2-3; 11 nucleotides align to TRBD2. Germline V lookup: CDR1 KGHDR, CDR2 SFDVKD. V trimming: 0 bases; J trimming: 1 base; junction bases outside the gene matches: 14. CDR3 length equals 21 residues. CDR3 bases: TGTGCCACCAGTGATTTGCACGCTAGCGGGGGGACGTCCCTAGGCACAGATACGCAGTATTTT. It translates to CATSDLHASGGTSLGTDTQYF.

The genes are TRBV29-1 and TRBJ2-7; unclear D gene. The CDR3 sequence is 12 residues long. V was pared by 6 bases and J by 0 bases, with 9 bases between. Germline V gene data show CDR1 as SQVTM and CDR2 as ANQGSEA. CDR3 protein: CSVVVSSYEQYF. The CDR3 nucleotides are TGCAGCGTCGTTGTGAGCTCCTACGAGCAGTACTTC.

The chain uses TRBV7-9 and TRBJ1-2, with D uncertain. Per germline, CDR1 SEHNR and CDR2 FQNEAQ (reference sequence). V was shortened by 2 bases and J by 8 bases, with 15 bases between the two germline ends. The CDR3 has 14 amino acids. The CDR3 DNA reads as TGTGCCAGCAGCTTAATATCGCTCGGGGAGGGCTACACCTTC. Its protein product is CASSLISLGEGYTF. Complete variable domain (other parts from reference TRBV7-9 and TRBJ1-2): DTGVSQNPRHKITKRGQNVTFRCDPISEHNRLYWYRQTLGQGPEFLTYFQNEAQLEKSRLLSDRFSAERPKGSFSTLEIQRTEQGDSAMYLCASSLISLGEGYTFGSGTRLTVV.

The chain combines TRBV28 with TRBJ2-7, with D possibly matching TRBD1 (6 bases). CDR3 length: 12 amino acids. CDR1 is MDHEN, CDR2 SYDVKM, per germline. The V end was cut by 7 bases, the J end by 6 bases, with 13 bases between. This CDR3 reads CASTGEVSEQYF. DNA of the CDR3: TGTGCCAGCACAGGGGAAGTCTCCGAGCAGTACTTC.

This chain connects TRBV10-3 to TRBJ1-1; possible D gene TRBD1, 6 bases. Between the trimmed V and J ends, which lost 5 bases and 2 bases, there was a span of 12 bases. Germline assignment: CDR1 ENHRY and CDR2 SYGVKD. The CDR3 consists of 14 residues. For the CDR3, the DNA is TGTGCCATCAGTCTCACAGGGCCCAACACTGAAGCTTTCTTT. Translation gives CAISLTGPNTEAFF.

V gene TRBV29-1 combines with J gene TRBJ1-1, with 10 bases that match TRBD1. V lost 6 bases and J lost 1; bases outside the gene matches: 8. The CDR3 runs to 15 residues. Germline CDR1 is SQVTM and CDR2 is ANQGSEA. This CDR3 reads CSVGPGQGPNTEAFF. The CDR3 DNA is TGCAGCGTGGGACCGGGACAGGGGCCGAACACTGAAGCTTTCTTT. Full variable domain (rest looked up from reference TRBV29-1 and TRBJ1-1): SAVISQKPSRDICQRGTSLTIQCQVDSQVTMMFWYRQQPGQSLTLIATANQGSEATYESGFVIDKFPISRPNLTFSTLTVSNMSPEDSSIYLCSVGPGQGPNTEAFFGQGTRLTVV.

The chain joins TRBV15 to TRBJ2-2; TRBD1 aligns across 7 bases. J lost 4 bases, V lost 6 bases, and 8 bases had no gene match. From germline, CDR1 is LNHNV and CDR2 YYDKDF (reference sequence). The CDR3 runs 15 residues. CDR3 sequence: CATSMTGPITGELFF. The CDR3 nucleotides read TGTGCCACCAGTATGACAGGGCCGATCACCGGGGAGCTGTTTTTT.